A selection of T cell receptor beta chains follows, all from one sample in a study of cytomegalovirus exposure and HLA in healthy donors. Only in-frame clones appear in the TCRdb table, and some are missing; sequencing was by immunoSEQ multiplex PCR. The top ten clones hold roughly 8.7% of a sample with under 150,000 clones, over 55% of them seen once. Sequenced input: PBMCs. These receptors were obtained from a man aged 18 to 30 in good health and CMV-seropositive. CDR3s include the opening cysteine and the closing phenylalanine or tryptophan. A D gene is named only where the DNA matches it firmly. Size is stated for part of the rows, as once, few or many counts, or as a class when the clone is expanded.

d_call: .
clone_size: .
j_call: TRBJ2-7
v_call: TRBV11-3
cdr3_nt: TGTGCCAGCAGCTCCGATTACAGGGCCTACGAGCAGTACTTC
cdr3_aa: CASSSDYRAYEQYF

d_call: TRBD2
clone_size: .
j_call: TRBJ2-5
v_call: TRBV6-5
cdr3_nt: TGTGCCAGCAGTTACTCCGGGACTAGCGGCCAAGAGACCCAGTACTTC
cdr3_aa: CASSYSGTSGQETQYF

d_call: .
clone_size: .
j_call: TRBJ1-6
v_call: TRBV9
cdr3_nt: TGTGCCAGCAGCCAAGGGGATAATAATTCACTCCTCCACTTT
cdr3_aa: CASSQGDNNSLLHF

d_call: .
clone_size: .
j_call: TRBJ2-7
v_call: TRBV7-6
cdr3_nt: TGTGCCAGCAGCCATCCTACGGAGGGGAGCGAGCAGTACTTC
cdr3_aa: CASSHPTEGSEQYF

d_call: TRBD1
clone_size: .
j_call: TRBJ2-7
v_call: TRBV7-2
cdr3_nt: TGTGCCAGCAGCTTGACAGGGAGCTCCTACGAGCAGTACTTC
cdr3_aa: CASSLTGSSYEQYF

d_call: .
clone_size: .
j_call: TRBJ1-1
v_call: TRBV7-6
cdr3_nt: TGTGCCAGCAGCTCAACCAGGGCGGCTCCGAACACTGAAGCTTTCTTT
cdr3_aa: CASSSTRAAPNTEAFF

d_call: TRBD2
clone_size: .
j_call: TRBJ2-1
v_call: TRBV10-1
cdr3_nt: TGCGCCAGCGAATCTGGACTAGCGGACCCCCATGAGCAGTTCTTC
cdr3_aa: CASESGLADPHEQFF

d_call: .
clone_size: .
j_call: TRBJ2-7
v_call: TRBV5-6
cdr3_nt: TGTGCCAGCAGGGAGGGGGCGGGTGGGAGCTCCTACGAGCAGTACTTC
cdr3_aa: CASREGAGGSSYEQYF

d_call: .
clone_size: .
j_call: TRBJ1-1
v_call: TRBV30
cdr3_nt: TGTGCCTGGAGACAGATGAACACTGAAGCTTTCTTT
cdr3_aa: CAWRQMNTEAFF

d_call: TRBD2
clone_size: .
j_call: TRBJ2-3
v_call: TRBV4-2
cdr3_nt: TGTGCCAGCAGCCAACCACTAGCGGGGGGCCTCGAATGGGCAGATACGCAGTATTTT
cdr3_aa: CASSQPLAGGLEWADTQYF

d_call: .
clone_size: .
j_call: TRBJ1-1
v_call: TRBV2
cdr3_nt: TGTGCCAGCACCAGGAACACTGAAGCTTTCTTT
cdr3_aa: CASTRNTEAFF

d_call: .
clone_size: .
j_call: TRBJ1-5
v_call: TRBV6-4
cdr3_nt: TGTGCCAGCAGTTGGGGACATCGGCCCCAGCATTTT
cdr3_aa: CASSWGHRPQHF

d_call: .
clone_size: few
j_call: TRBJ2-2
v_call: TRBV5-6
cdr3_nt: TGTGCCAGCAGCTTGGTTCAGAACACCGGGGAGCTGTTTTTT
cdr3_aa: CASSLVQNTGELFF

d_call: .
clone_size: few
j_call: TRBJ1-2
v_call: TRBV27
cdr3_nt: TGTGCCAGCAGTTTGCGGACAGATCGTAACTATGGCTACACCTTC
cdr3_aa: CASSLRTDRNYGYTF

d_call: TRBD1
clone_size: .
j_call: TRBJ1-1
v_call: TRBV29-1
cdr3_nt: TGCAGCGTGGACAGGGGGCACACTGAAGCTTTCTTT
cdr3_aa: CSVDRGHTEAFF

d_call: TRBD2
clone_size: once
j_call: TRBJ2-3
v_call: TRBV25-1
cdr3_nt: TGTGCCAGCAGTGAATACTTTCGGGGGGGGCCCGATACGCAGTATTTT
cdr3_aa: CASSEYFRGGPDTQYF

d_call: .
clone_size: .
j_call: TRBJ2-5
v_call: TRBV11-2
cdr3_nt: TGTGCCAGCAGCTTAGATATCAGGACCCAGTACTTC
cdr3_aa: CASSLDIRTQYF

d_call: .
clone_size: .
j_call: TRBJ1-6
v_call: TRBV7-9
cdr3_nt: TGTGCCAGCAGCTTAAAGGGGGACCCAGTTTGGGGTAATTCACCCCTCCACTTT
cdr3_aa: CASSLKGDPVWGNSPLHF

d_call: TRBD2
clone_size: .
j_call: TRBJ2-7
v_call: TRBV5-6
cdr3_nt: TGTGCCAGCAGCTCTCGCAGCGAACTAGCGGGGGGGAAATACGAGCAGTACTTC
cdr3_aa: CASSSRSELAGGKYEQYF

d_call: .
clone_size: .
j_call: TRBJ2-7
v_call: TRBV14
cdr3_nt: TGTGCCAGCAGCCAAGATTGGGGCCGCACTTATCTCTCCTACGAGCAGTACTTC
cdr3_aa: CASSQDWGRTYLSYEQYF

d_call: TRBD1
clone_size: .
j_call: TRBJ2-7
v_call: TRBV29-1
cdr3_nt: TGCAGCGTTTTGTTCCGGCCCCCCGGGACAGGGAATTACGAGCAGTACTTC
cdr3_aa: CSVLFRPPGTGNYEQYF

d_call: .
clone_size: .
j_call: TRBJ2-7
v_call: TRBV7-7
cdr3_nt: TGTGCCAGCAGCTCCCATACAGGGTACGAGCAGTACTTC
cdr3_aa: CASSSHTGYEQYF

d_call: .
clone_size: .
j_call: TRBJ1-2
v_call: TRBV6-1
cdr3_nt: TGTGCCAGCAGTGAAGACGGTCGAATGCATGGCTACACCTTC
cdr3_aa: CASSEDGRMHGYTF

d_call: .
clone_size: .
j_call: TRBJ1-5
v_call: TRBV28
cdr3_nt: TGTGCCAGCAGTTATGAAGTCAGGGTCAATCAGCCCCAGCATTTT
cdr3_aa: CASSYEVRVNQPQHF

d_call: .
clone_size: .
j_call: TRBJ1-2
v_call: TRBV29-1
cdr3_nt: TGCAGCTCCTGGGAAGAGGGGGAAGGCTATGGCTACACCTTC
cdr3_aa: CSSWEEGEGYGYTF

d_call: .
clone_size: once
j_call: TRBJ2-2
v_call: TRBV5-1
cdr3_nt: TGCGCCAGCAGCTTGGGACAAACGAACACCGGGGAGCTGTTTTTT
cdr3_aa: CASSLGQTNTGELFF

d_call: .
clone_size: .
j_call: TRBJ2-5
v_call: TRBV11-2
cdr3_nt: TGTGCCAGCAGCCTAAAAGAGACCCAGTACTTC
cdr3_aa: CASSLKETQYF

d_call: TRBD1
clone_size: .
j_call: TRBJ1-6
v_call: TRBV9
cdr3_nt: TGTGCCAGCAGCGTAGGTGAGACAGGGGGCTCACCCCTCCACTTT
cdr3_aa: CASSVGETGGSPLHF

d_call: TRBD2
clone_size: medium-sized
j_call: TRBJ2-1
v_call: TRBV7-9
cdr3_nt: TGTGCCAGCAGCTTAGGACTAGCGGGGGGGCGCAATGAGCAGTTCTTC
cdr3_aa: CASSLGLAGGRNEQFF

d_call: .
clone_size: few
j_call: TRBJ1-2
v_call: TRBV9
cdr3_nt: TGTGCCAGCAGCACCGAGAACTATGGCTACACCTTC
cdr3_aa: CASSTENYGYTF

d_call: .
clone_size: .
j_call: TRBJ1-2
v_call: TRBV13
cdr3_nt: TGTGCCAGCAGCTTAGGCCTATATGGCTACACCTTC
cdr3_aa: CASSLGLYGYTF

d_call: .
clone_size: .
j_call: TRBJ1-1
v_call: TRBV15
cdr3_nt: TGTGCCACCAGCAGAGATCCGGAGGCCCGGTTTGACACTGAAGCTTTCTTT
cdr3_aa: CATSRDPEARFDTEAFF

d_call: .
clone_size: few
j_call: TRBJ2-3
v_call: TRBV2
cdr3_nt: TGTGCCAGCAGTGGTAGTACAGATACGCAGTATTTT
cdr3_aa: CASSGSTDTQYF

d_call: TRBD1
clone_size: .
j_call: TRBJ1-2
v_call: TRBV5-6
cdr3_nt: TGTGCCAGCAGCTTCTTGGGCAGGGGGAACTATGGCTACACCTTC
cdr3_aa: CASSFLGRGNYGYTF

d_call: .
clone_size: .
j_call: TRBJ1-1
v_call: TRBV7-2
cdr3_nt: TGTGCCAGCAGCGTTACAGGATGGGGCACTGAAGCTTTCTTT
cdr3_aa: CASSVTGWGTEAFF

d_call: .
clone_size: .
j_call: TRBJ2-2
v_call: TRBV9
cdr3_nt: TGTGCCAGCAGCGGGGGCGGATACACCGGGGAGCTGTTTTTT
cdr3_aa: CASSGGGYTGELFF

d_call: .
clone_size: .
j_call: TRBJ1-4
v_call: TRBV15
cdr3_nt: TGTGCCACCAGCAGGGAACAGGGCGGGGGTGCAAAACTGTTTTTT
cdr3_aa: CATSREQGGGAKLFF

d_call: TRBD1
clone_size: .
j_call: TRBJ1-5
v_call: TRBV27
cdr3_nt: TGTGCCAGCAGTTCGCGGACAGGGAGCAGGGGCAATCAGCCCCAGCATTTT
cdr3_aa: CASSSRTGSRGNQPQHF

d_call: .
clone_size: .
j_call: TRBJ2-1
v_call: TRBV2
cdr3_nt: TGTGCCAGCAGTGAAGCCAACCAGGCGAATGAGCAGTTCTTC
cdr3_aa: CASSEANQANEQFF

d_call: .
clone_size: few
j_call: TRBJ1-6
v_call: TRBV5-4
cdr3_nt: TGTGCCAGCAGCGTGGACATGTCTGGGGAGGATCTCCACTTT
cdr3_aa: CASSVDMSGEDLHF

d_call: .
clone_size: .
j_call: TRBJ1-2
v_call: TRBV5-1
cdr3_nt: TGCGCCAGCAGCTTCGAACAGGGTGGCTACACCTTC
cdr3_aa: CASSFEQGGYTF

d_call: .
clone_size: .
j_call: TRBJ2-3
v_call: TRBV11-1
cdr3_nt: TGTGCCAGCAGCTTGTGGAGGATTAGCACAGATACGCAGTATTTT
cdr3_aa: CASSLWRISTDTQYF

d_call: TRBD1
clone_size: .
j_call: TRBJ1-1
v_call: TRBV4-1
cdr3_nt: TGCGCCAGCAGCCCCAGACAGGGGGCTTTAGCTTTCTTT
cdr3_aa: CASSPRQGALAFF

d_call: TRBD1
clone_size: .
j_call: TRBJ2-7
v_call: TRBV6-1
cdr3_nt: TGTGCCAGCAGTGAAGGGACAGGGGTTTCCTACGAGCAGTACTTC
cdr3_aa: CASSEGTGVSYEQYF

d_call: .
clone_size: .
j_call: TRBJ1-3
v_call: TRBV6-7
cdr3_nt: TGTGCCAGCAGTAAGACAGGTCGCTCTGGAAACACCATATATTTT
cdr3_aa: CASSKTGRSGNTIYF

d_call: TRBD2
clone_size: few
j_call: TRBJ2-3
v_call: TRBV5-1
cdr3_nt: TGCGCCAGCAGCTTGTATCTGGGACTAGAAAGCACAGATACGCAGTATTTT
cdr3_aa: CASSLYLGLESTDTQYF

d_call: TRBD1
clone_size: .
j_call: TRBJ2-6
v_call: TRBV5-1
cdr3_nt: TGCGCCAGCAGCTTACAGGGGGCTGGGGCCAACGTCCTGACTTTC
cdr3_aa: CASSLQGAGANVLTF

d_call: .
clone_size: .
j_call: TRBJ2-7
v_call: TRBV5-1
cdr3_nt: TGCGCCAGCAGCTTGTACGACAGCTCCTACGAGCAGTACTTC
cdr3_aa: CASSLYDSSYEQYF

d_call: TRBD1
clone_size: few
j_call: TRBJ2-1
v_call: TRBV6-4
cdr3_nt: TGTGCCAGCAGCGCGATGGGGACAGGGGTCGGTGAGCAGTTCTTC
cdr3_aa: CASSAMGTGVGEQFF

d_call: TRBD2
clone_size: .
j_call: TRBJ2-1
v_call: TRBV5-4
cdr3_nt: TGTGCCAGCAGCAACGGGACTAGAGGCGGCAATGAGCAGTTCTTC
cdr3_aa: CASSNGTRGGNEQFF

d_call: .
clone_size: .
j_call: TRBJ1-2
v_call: TRBV6-4
cdr3_nt: TGTGCCAGCAGTGACTTTGGGGGGGCCTATGGCTACACCTTC
cdr3_aa: CASSDFGGAYGYTF

d_call: TRBD2
clone_size: .
j_call: TRBJ2-2
v_call: TRBV4-2
cdr3_nt: TGTGCCAGCAGCCAATTCTCGGGAGGTACCACCGGGGAGCTGTTTTTT
cdr3_aa: CASSQFSGGTTGELFF

d_call: .
clone_size: .
j_call: TRBJ2-2
v_call: TRBV7-2
cdr3_nt: TGTGCCAGCAGCAGAACAGGGACGAACACCGGGGAGCTGTTTTTT
cdr3_aa: CASSRTGTNTGELFF

d_call: TRBD2
clone_size: .
j_call: TRBJ2-5
v_call: TRBV9
cdr3_nt: TGTGCCAGCAGCGACGGGACTAGCGGGGGGGCCCTAGAAGAGACCCAGTACTTC
cdr3_aa: CASSDGTSGGALEETQYF

d_call: .
clone_size: .
j_call: TRBJ1-4
v_call: TRBV5-1
cdr3_nt: TGCGCCAGCAGCTCGACAGCAACTAATGAAAAACTGTTTTTT
cdr3_aa: CASSSTATNEKLFF

d_call: TRBD1
clone_size: .
j_call: TRBJ2-7
v_call: TRBV7-9
cdr3_nt: TGTGCCAGCAGCCCAGACAGGGGTTACGAGCAGTACTTC
cdr3_aa: CASSPDRGYEQYF

d_call: TRBD1
clone_size: .
j_call: TRBJ1-6
v_call: TRBV9
cdr3_nt: TGTGCCAGCAGCGGTGGGACAGGGAATAATTCACCCCTCCACTTT
cdr3_aa: CASSGGTGNNSPLHF

d_call: TRBD1
clone_size: once
j_call: TRBJ2-7
v_call: TRBV6-5
cdr3_nt: TGTGCCAGCAGACAACTTTGGACAGGGGGGGAGCAGTACTTC
cdr3_aa: CASRQLWTGGEQYF

d_call: .
clone_size: .
j_call: TRBJ2-1
v_call: TRBV9
cdr3_nt: TGTGCCAGCAGCGTAGCTCTCACCACTCCCGGGTACAATGAGCAGTTCTTC
cdr3_aa: CASSVALTTPGYNEQFF